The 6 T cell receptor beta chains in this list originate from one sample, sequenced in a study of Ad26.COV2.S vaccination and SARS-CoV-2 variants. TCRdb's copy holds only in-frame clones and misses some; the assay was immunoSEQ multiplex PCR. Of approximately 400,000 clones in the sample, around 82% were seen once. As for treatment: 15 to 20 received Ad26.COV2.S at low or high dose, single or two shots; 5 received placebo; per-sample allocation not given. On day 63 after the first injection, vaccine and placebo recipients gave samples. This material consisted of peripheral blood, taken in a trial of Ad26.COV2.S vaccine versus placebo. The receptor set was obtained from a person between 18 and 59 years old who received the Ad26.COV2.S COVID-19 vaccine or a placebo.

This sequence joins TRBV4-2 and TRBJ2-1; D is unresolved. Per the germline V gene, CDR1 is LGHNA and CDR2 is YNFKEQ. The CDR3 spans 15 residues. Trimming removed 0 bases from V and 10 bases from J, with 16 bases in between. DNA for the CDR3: TGTGCCAGCAGCCAAGATCTGTCAAGGTCGGAAGAGCAGTTCTTC. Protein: CASSQDLSRSEEQFF.

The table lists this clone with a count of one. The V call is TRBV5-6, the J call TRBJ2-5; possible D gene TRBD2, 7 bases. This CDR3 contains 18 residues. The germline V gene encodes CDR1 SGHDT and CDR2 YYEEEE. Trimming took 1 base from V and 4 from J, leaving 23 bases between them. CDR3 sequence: CASSLQLGDGGGPETQYF. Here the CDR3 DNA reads TGTGCCAGCAGCTTGCAGCTTGGGGATGGCGGGGGCCCAGAGACCCAGTACTTC.

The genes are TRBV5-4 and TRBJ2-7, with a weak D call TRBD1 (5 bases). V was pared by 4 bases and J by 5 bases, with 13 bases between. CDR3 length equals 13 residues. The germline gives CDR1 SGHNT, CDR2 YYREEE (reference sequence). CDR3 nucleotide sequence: TGTGCCAGCAGCGACGGACACTGGAACGAGCAGTACTTC. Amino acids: CASSDGHWNEQYF. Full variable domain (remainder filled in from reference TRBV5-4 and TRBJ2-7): ETGVTQSPTHLIKTRGQQVTLRCSSQSGHNTVSWYQQALGQGPQFIFQYYREEENGRGNFPPRFSGLQFPNYSSELNVNALELDDSALYLCASSDGHWNEQYFGPGTRLTVT.

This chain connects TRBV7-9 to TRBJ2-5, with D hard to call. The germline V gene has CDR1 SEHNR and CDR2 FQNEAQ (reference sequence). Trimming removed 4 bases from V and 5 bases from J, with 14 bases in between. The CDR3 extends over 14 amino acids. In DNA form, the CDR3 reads TGTGCCAGCAGCTCGTCGTACAGCCGGGAGACCCAGTACTTC. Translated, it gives CASSSSYSRETQYF.

The CDR3: CASSLGPNEQFF. CDR3 coding DNA: TGTGCCAGCAGTTTAGGGCCCAATGAGCAGTTCTTC. V is TRBV12-3 or TRBV12-4 and J is TRBJ2-1; no definite D call. Trimming removed 1 base from V and 6 bases from J, with 4 bases in between. The CDR3 extends over 12 amino acids.

CDR3 protein: CASSKTSGYGSVREQYF. The DNA of the CDR3 is TGTGCCAGCAGCAAGACTAGCGGATATGGGAGTGTACGCGAGCAGTACTTC. V usage is TRBV27 and J usage is TRBJ2-7, with 9 bases matching TRBD2. V gave up 6 bases and J gave up 6 bases; unmatched junction bases: 18. The CDR3 totals 17 residues. Per germline, CDR1 MNHEY and CDR2 SMNVEV (reference sequence).